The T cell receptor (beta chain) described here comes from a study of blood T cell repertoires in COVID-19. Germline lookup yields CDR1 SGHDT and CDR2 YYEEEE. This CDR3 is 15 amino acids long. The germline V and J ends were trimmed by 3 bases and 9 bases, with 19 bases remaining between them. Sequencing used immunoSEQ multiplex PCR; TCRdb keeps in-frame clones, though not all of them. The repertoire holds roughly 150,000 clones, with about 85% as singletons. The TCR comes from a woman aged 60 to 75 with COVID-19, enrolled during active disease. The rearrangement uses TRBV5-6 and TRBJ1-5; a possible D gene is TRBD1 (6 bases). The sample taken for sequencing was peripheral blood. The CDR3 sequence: CASSSSYRAPTPQHF. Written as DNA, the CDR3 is TGTGCCAGCAGCTCCTCTTACAGGGCTCCGACGCCCCAGCATTTT.